One sample yielded the 3 T cell receptor beta chains listed below, sequenced in a study of identical twins. MiXCR was run by TCRdb on the 5' RACE reads, yielding one entry per CDR3 protein. Of a few hundred thousand distinct CDR3 sequences listed, 9% to 15% are singletons. This sample also appeared in a second study, on yellow fever vaccine responses in identical twins.

Sequenced: CD8+ T cells sorted from blood. Source of these receptors: a woman younger than 30 in good health.

This clonotype has ten or more counts. The rearrangement joins TRBV9 to TRBJ2-2; maybe TRBD1 (6 bases). The V and J ends lost 3 bases and 0 bases respectively, with 15 bases between them. CDR1 SGDLS and CDR2 YYNGEE come from the germline V gene. CDR3 length: 17 residues. The CDR3 sequence: CASSAPLDRPNTGELFF. Written as DNA, the CDR3 is TGTGCCAGCAGCGCTCCCCTCGACAGGCCGAACACCGGGGAGCTGTTTTTT. The full variable domain, completed using reference TRBV9 and TRBJ2-2, is DSGVTQTPKHLITATGQRVTLRCSPRSGDLSVYWYQQSLDQGLQFLIQYYNGEERAKGNILERFSAQQFPDLHSELNLSSLELGDSALYFCASSAPLDRPNTGELFFGEGSRLTVL.

V gene TRBV28 combines with J gene TRBJ2-2; a weak D match, TRBD1 (5 bases). This CDR3 has 16 residues. The germline CDR1 and CDR2 sequences are MDHEN and SYDVKM. The V end lost 5 bases, the J end lost 2 bases, and 15 bases lay between the germline ends. The CDR3 loop is CASSIWTRENTGELFF. The CDR3 region has the DNA TGTGCCAGCAGTATTTGGACAAGGGAAAACACCGGGGAGCTGTTTTTT.

The chain carries TRBV20-1 and TRBJ2-7; TRBD2 matches at 9 bases. The J segment lost 0 bases and the V segment lost 6 bases, leaving 12 bases of the junction unmatched. The CDR3 covers 16 residues. Germline CDR1 reads DFQATT; CDR2 reads SNEGSKA (reference sequence). The CDR3 here is CSAQHFSGGPSYEQYV. For the CDR3, the DNA is TGCAGTGCCCAACATTTTAGCGGGGGACCCTCCTACGAGCAGTACGTC.